The rows below give T cell receptor beta chains drawn from one sample of a study of post-analysis software for immune sequencing data. TCRdb re-derived calls from the PCR reads in MiXCR, one entry per CDR3 protein. The sample has approximately 630,000 distinct CDR3 sequences, approximately 60% seen once. Material: blood. The receptors come from a girl aged 2-9 years with multiple sclerosis. The CDR3 runs from the conserved cysteine through the conserved F or W. A D gene is named only where the DNA matches it firmly. Clone size appears in some rows only: once, few, many, or a class for an expanded clone.

d_call: NA
j_call: TRBJ2-1
clone_size: NA
cdr3_length: 15
v_call: TRBV29-1
cdr3_aa: CSVVDSYRSYNEQFF
cdr3_nt: TGCAGCGTCGTCGACAGTTACCGGTCCTACAATGAGCAGTTCTTC

d_call: NA
j_call: TRBJ2-5
clone_size: NA
cdr3_length: 15
v_call: TRBV7-2
cdr3_aa: CASSLGSGGGETQYF
cdr3_nt: TGTGCCAGCAGCTTAGGTAGCGGCGGAGGAGAGACCCAGTACTTC

d_call: NA
j_call: TRBJ2-7
clone_size: NA
cdr3_length: 15
v_call: TRBV12-3/TRBV12-4
cdr3_aa: CASSSTVSSYNEQYF
cdr3_nt: TGTGCCAGCAGTTCGACCGTCAGCTCCTACAATGAGCAGTACTTC

d_call: TRBD2
j_call: TRBJ2-1
clone_size: NA
cdr3_length: 14
v_call: TRBV7-9
cdr3_aa: CASSFTSGSDEQFF
cdr3_nt: TGTGCCAGCAGCTTTACTAGCGGGAGCGATGAGCAGTTCTTC

d_call: NA
j_call: TRBJ2-5
clone_size: NA
cdr3_length: 18
v_call: TRBV10-3
cdr3_aa: CAISGSPGKQGRQETQYF
cdr3_nt: TGTGCCATCAGTGGGTCTCCCGGTAAACAGGGTCGCCAAGAGACCCAGTACTTC

d_call: NA
j_call: TRBJ2-1
clone_size: NA
cdr3_length: 15
v_call: TRBV20-1
cdr3_aa: CSARDLASRYNEQFF
cdr3_nt: TGCAGTGCTAGAGATCTAGCTAGTAGGTACAATGAGCAGTTCTTC

d_call: NA
j_call: TRBJ1-1
clone_size: NA
cdr3_length: 14
v_call: TRBV11-1
cdr3_aa: CASTKDRMNTEAFF
cdr3_nt: TGTGCCAGCACTAAGGACAGAATGAACACTGAAGCTTTCTTT

d_call: NA
j_call: TRBJ2-1
clone_size: few
cdr3_length: 14
v_call: TRBV29-1
cdr3_aa: CSVPLGVSYNEQFF
cdr3_nt: TGCAGCGTGCCCCTGGGGGTGTCCTACAATGAGCAGTTCTTC

d_call: TRBD2
j_call: TRBJ2-1
clone_size: NA
cdr3_length: 16
v_call: TRBV20-1
cdr3_aa: CSASGLAGFSYNEQFF
cdr3_nt: TGCAGTGCTAGTGGGTTAGCGGGGTTCTCCTACAATGAGCAGTTCTTC

d_call: TRBD2
j_call: TRBJ2-1
clone_size: NA
cdr3_length: 16
v_call: TRBV2
cdr3_aa: CASRAQTSGFYNEQFF
cdr3_nt: TGTGCCAGCAGGGCCCAGACTAGCGGGTTTTACAATGAGCAGTTCTTC

d_call: NA
j_call: TRBJ2-7
clone_size: NA
cdr3_length: 17
v_call: TRBV7-3
cdr3_aa: CASSLLGMGAAGGRQYF
cdr3_nt: TGTGCCAGCAGCTTGTTAGGTATGGGTGCGGCCGGGGGGCGGCAGTACTTC

d_call: TRBD2
j_call: TRBJ2-3
clone_size: few
cdr3_length: 15
v_call: TRBV7-3
cdr3_aa: CASSLPGGNTDTQYF
cdr3_nt: TGTGCCAGCAGCCTGCCGGGGGGAAACACAGATACGCAGTATTTT

d_call: NA
j_call: TRBJ1-6
clone_size: NA
cdr3_length: 16
v_call: TRBV2
cdr3_aa: CASSDREPTHNSPLHF
cdr3_nt: TGTGCCAGCAGTGATCGGGAGCCCACCCATAATTCACCCCTCCACTTT

d_call: NA
j_call: TRBJ1-2
clone_size: NA
cdr3_length: 14
v_call: TRBV12-3/TRBV12-4
cdr3_aa: CASTRTTSNYGYTF
cdr3_nt: TGTGCCAGCACCCGGACAACCTCTAACTATGGCTACACCTTC

d_call: NA
j_call: TRBJ2-1
clone_size: NA
cdr3_length: 16
v_call: TRBV20-1
cdr3_aa: CSALNTYSRGGNEQFF
cdr3_nt: TGCAGTGCCCTTAATACATACTCTAGGGGGGGCAATGAGCAGTTCTTC

d_call: TRBD2
j_call: TRBJ2-1
clone_size: NA
cdr3_length: 16
v_call: TRBV5-1
cdr3_aa: CASSEKTSGGSGEQFF
cdr3_nt: TGCGCCAGCAGCGAGAAGACTAGCGGGGGATCGGGTGAGCAGTTCTTC

d_call: NA
j_call: TRBJ2-5
clone_size: NA
cdr3_length: 12
v_call: TRBV20-1
cdr3_aa: CSARTGVETQYF
cdr3_nt: TGCAGTGCAAGGACGGGAGTAGAGACCCAGTACTTC

d_call: NA
j_call: TRBJ1-6
clone_size: NA
cdr3_length: 16
v_call: TRBV11-2
cdr3_aa: CASSDLWGLYNSPLHF
cdr3_nt: TGTGCCAGCAGCGACTTATGGGGATTGTATAATTCACCCCTCCACTTT

d_call: NA
j_call: TRBJ2-7
clone_size: few
cdr3_length: 14
v_call: TRBV5-1
cdr3_aa: CASSPFPGAEEQYF
cdr3_nt: TGCGCCAGCAGCCCATTCCCGGGGGCGGAAGAGCAGTACTTC

d_call: TRBD2
j_call: TRBJ2-5
clone_size: NA
cdr3_length: 16
v_call: TRBV20-1
cdr3_aa: CSARAGTSGGQETQYF
cdr3_nt: TGCAGTGCTAGAGCGGGGACTAGCGGGGGGCAAGAGACCCAGTACTTC

d_call: NA
j_call: TRBJ2-3
clone_size: once
cdr3_length: 12
v_call: TRBV7-2
cdr3_aa: CASPSRLTLQYF
cdr3_nt: TGTGCCAGCCCATCTCGACTCACTCTGCAGTATTTT

d_call: NA
j_call: TRBJ2-5
clone_size: NA
cdr3_length: 14
v_call: TRBV29-1
cdr3_aa: CSVAGDRSSYVQYF
cdr3_nt: TGCAGCGTTGCCGGAGACAGGTCCTCCTACGTGCAGTACTTC

d_call: NA
j_call: TRBJ2-7
clone_size: NA
cdr3_length: 12
v_call: TRBV20-1
cdr3_aa: CSAKRGAGEQYF
cdr3_nt: TGCAGTGCAAAGAGGGGGGCGGGTGAGCAGTACTTC

d_call: NA
j_call: TRBJ2-5
clone_size: NA
cdr3_length: 16
v_call: TRBV12-3/TRBV12-4
cdr3_aa: CASRGDWGGASETQYF
cdr3_nt: TGTGCCAGCAGGGGGGATTGGGGGGGGGCCTCGGAGACCCAGTACTTC

d_call: TRBD2
j_call: TRBJ2-1
clone_size: NA
cdr3_length: 14
v_call: TRBV12-3/TRBV12-4
cdr3_aa: CASRTSGSFNEQFF
cdr3_nt: TGTGCCAGCAGGACTAGCGGGAGTTTCAATGAGCAGTTCTTC

d_call: TRBD1
j_call: TRBJ2-3
clone_size: NA
cdr3_length: 18
v_call: TRBV9
cdr3_aa: CASSASGTGGIITDTQYF
cdr3_nt: TGTGCCAGCAGCGCTTCCGGGACAGGGGGCATTATCACAGATACGCAGTATTTT

d_call: NA
j_call: TRBJ2-1
clone_size: NA
cdr3_length: 13
v_call: TRBV7-2
cdr3_aa: CASSLLRNNEQFF
cdr3_nt: TGTGCCAGCAGCTTGCTTAGAAACAATGAGCAGTTCTTC

d_call: NA
j_call: TRBJ2-5
clone_size: NA
cdr3_length: 16
v_call: TRBV29-1
cdr3_aa: CSVERFRQGEGETQYF
cdr3_nt: TGCAGCGTAGAAAGGTTTAGGCAGGGTGAAGGGGAGACCCAGTACTTC

d_call: TRBD1
j_call: TRBJ2-3
clone_size: few
cdr3_length: 15
v_call: TRBV11-2
cdr3_aa: CASSLPGTGSDTQYF
cdr3_nt: TGTGCCAGCAGCTTGCCCGGGACAGGGTCAGATACGCAGTATTTT